The 29 T cell receptor beta chains presented below share a single source sample, sequenced in a study of blood T cell repertoires in COVID-19. Here immunoSEQ multiplex PCR was the method, and the copy in TCRdb shows in-frame clones only, minus some. The data contain more than 250,000 clones, around nine tenths of them seen just once; the ten biggest clones take up less than 3%. The sequenced sample consisted of PBMCs or T cells enriched from blood (not recorded which). The source of these receptors is a woman between 18 and 29 years old who had recovered from COVID-19.

The gene calls are TRBV3-1 (or the pseudogene TRBV3-2) and TRBJ2-7; 13 bases match TRBD2. The V segment lost 6 bases and the J segment 0 bases; nucleotides outside the gene matches: 5. Germline lookup yields CDR1 LGHDT and CDR2 YNNKEL (reference sequence). CDR3 length: 16 amino acids. The CDR3 sequence is CASSVGLAGVSYEQYF. The CDR3 DNA follows: TGTGCCAGCAGTGTCGGACTAGCGGGGGTCTCCTACGAGCAGTACTTC.

This chain joins TRBV7-2 and TRBJ2-3, with 8 bases aligning to TRBD2. The V gene's germline CDR1 is SGHTA and CDR2 FQGNSA. The CDR3 sequence is 16 residues long. Trimming cost V 0 bases and J 4 bases; bases outside gene matches: 6. The CDR3 is CASSLAERELPDTQYF. Here the CDR3 DNA reads TGTGCCAGCAGCTTAGCGGAGCGGGAGCTCCCAGATACGCAGTATTTT.

This clone was detected only once. CDR3 coding DNA: TGCGCCAGCATGCAGGGAACAACTAATGAAAAACTGTTTTTT. Amino acids: CASMQGTTNEKLFF. The V and J genes are TRBV10-2 and TRBJ1-4, with D possibly TRBD1 on 5 matching bases. Germline V lookup: CDR1 WSHSY, CDR2 SAAADI. The V end lost 7 bases, the J end lost 0 bases, and 9 bases lay between the germline ends. The CDR3 has 14 residues.

This clone was counted ten times or more. The CDR3: CASGIQNSYNEQFF. The CDR3 DNA reads TGTGCCAGCGGCATACAGAACTCCTACAATGAGCAGTTCTTC. The chain joins TRBV6-5 to TRBJ2-1, with D uncertain. The CDR3 spans 14 residues. CDR1 and CDR2 from the germline V gene are MNHEY and SVGAGI. Trimming removed 8 bases from V and 0 bases from J, with 11 bases in between.

The rearrangement links TRBV28 to TRBJ2-5; maybe TRBD1 (6 bases). The CDR3 length is 12 residues. Trimming pared 9 bases from V and 5 bases from J, leaving 13 bases between. Germline-derived CDR1 and CDR2 are MDHEN and SYDVKM. CDR3 in DNA: TGTGCCAGTGCTGGGGGCGCGGAGACCCAGTACTTC. Amino acids: CASAGGAETQYF.

The chain carries TRBV7-9 and TRBJ2-7; tentatively, D is TRBD1 (5 bases). V was pared by 2 bases and J by 7 bases, with 15 bases between. The CDR3 contains 14 residues. CDR1 SEHNR and CDR2 FQNEAQ come from the germline V gene (reference sequence). CDR3 amino acids: CASSLSWGVVEQYF. DNA of the CDR3: TGTGCCAGCAGCTTATCCTGGGGCGTTGTGGAGCAGTACTTC.

This chain links TRBV7-2 with TRBJ2-1; 8 nucleotides line up with TRBD2. Germline CDR1 reads SGHTA; CDR2 reads FQGNSA. Unmatched junction bases numbered 10, after V lost 0 bases and J lost 6 bases. The length of the CDR3 is 17 residues. The CDR3 coding sequence is TGTGCCAGCAGCTTAGCGAGGTGGGGTAGCGGGACCAATGAGCAGTTCTTC. This sequence encodes CASSLARWGSGTNEQFF.

This rearrangement joins TRBV27 to TRBJ1-5; 7 positions match TRBD1. The germline gives CDR1 MNHEY, CDR2 SMNVEV (reference sequence). The CDR3 contains 15 residues. V was clipped by 6 bases and J by 5 bases; unmatched bases: 10. CDR3 in DNA: TGTGCCAGCAGCCGTTCCGACAGGGTAGATCAGCCCCAGCATTTT. This translates into CASSRSDRVDQPQHF.

V and J are TRBV5-1 and TRBJ2-7; no clear D. Trimming stripped 2 bases from V and 5 bases from J, with 8 bases between. The CDR3 loop spans 12 amino acids. Germline-derived CDR1 and CDR2 are SGHRS and YFSETQ. Written as DNA, the CDR3 is TGCGCCAGCAGCTTTGCGGTCCACGAGCAGTACTTC. Protein product: CASSFAVHEQYF.

This clone was seen once. V gene TRBV20-1 combines with J gene TRBJ2-7; 11 bases fit TRBD2. CDR1 is DFQATT and CDR2 is SNEGSKA in the germline V gene (reference sequence). V was pared by 3 bases and J by 3 bases, with 1 base of the junction left unmatched. The length of the CDR3 is 13 residues. The CDR3 sequence is CSASLAGGYEQYF. The CDR3 bases are TGCAGTGCTAGTCTAGCGGGGGGCTACGAGCAGTACTTC.

The CDR3 coding sequence is TGTGCCAGCAGCTTGAAGACAGGGGGCACTGAAGCTTTCTTT. Translating gives CASSLKTGGTEAFF. The chain carries TRBV5-4 and TRBJ1-1, with TRBD1 matching 9 bases. V trimming: 1 base; J trimming: 4 bases; junction bases outside the gene matches: 2. Germline loops: CDR1 SGHNT, CDR2 YYREEE (reference sequence). The CDR3 loop spans 14 amino acids.

This clone was counted once. The V and J genes are TRBV18 and TRBJ1-1; a weak D match, TRBD1 (5 bases). Germline V CDR1 and CDR2: KGHSH, LQKENI. V was clipped by 4 bases and J by 0 bases, with 12 bases between them. There are 15 residues in the CDR3. CDR3 protein: CASSLQTDMNTEAFF. CDR3 in DNA: TGTGCCAGCTCACTGCAGACAGACATGAACACTGAAGCTTTCTTT.

This clone has a handful of counts. This chain links TRBV3-1 (or the pseudogene TRBV3-2) with TRBJ2-5, with TRBD1 identical over 11 bases. The germline V gene has CDR1 LGHDT and CDR2 YNNKEL (reference sequence). Unmatched junction bases numbered 8, after V lost 1 base and J lost 1 base. This CDR3 has 18 residues. The CDR3 loop is CASSQVTSGTGGQETQYF. CDR3 in DNA: TGTGCCAGCAGCCAAGTCACTTCGGGGACAGGGGGCCAAGAGACCCAGTACTTC.

The genes are TRBV12-3 or TRBV12-4 and TRBJ1-2, with D perhaps matching TRBD1 (6 bases). The CDR3 is 13 residues long. With 6 bases removed from V and 8 bases from J, the gap between germline ends came to 16 bases. CDR3 loop: CASRRAGEVGYTF. In DNA form, the CDR3 reads TGTGCCAGCAGGCGGGCAGGGGAAGTAGGCTACACCTTC.

The DNA for the CDR3 is TGTGCCAGCAGCCGCGACCAATCGGGAACCCAGTACTTC. Translation: CASSRDQSGTQYF. This chain joins TRBV4-2 and TRBJ2-5; TRBD2 is a possible D gene (5 bases). CDR1 is LGHNA, CDR2 YNFKEQ, per germline. The CDR3 extends over 13 amino acids. Trimming left V 4 bases short and J 8 bases short, with 14 bases between.

This clone was detected once. This chain links TRBV3-1 (or the pseudogene TRBV3-2) with TRBJ2-7; D might be TRBD2 (6 bases). Germline V gene lookup returns CDR1 LGHDT and CDR2 YNNKEL (reference sequence). The CDR3 consists of 16 residues. Trimming took off 0 bases at V and 3 bases at J, with 15 bases between the two ends. CDR3 loop: CASSQDRRRGIYEQYF. CDR3 DNA sequence: TGTGCCAGCAGCCAAGATCGTCGACGGGGGATCTACGAGCAGTACTTC.

The chain uses TRBV12-3 or TRBV12-4 and TRBJ2-3, with 10 positions matching TRBD2. The CDR3 has 13 residues. The V segment lost 7 bases and the J segment 4 bases; nucleotides outside the gene matches: 2. The CDR3 DNA follows: TGTGCCAGCACCCTAGCGGGGGCAGATACGCAGTATTTT. This sequence encodes CASTLAGADTQYF.

This chain links TRBV19 with TRBJ1-4; D gene unclear. Looked up from germline, CDR1 is LNHDA and CDR2 is SQIVND (reference sequence). The CDR3 has 15 residues. V was trimmed by 6 bases and J by 1 base, leaving 12 bases between them. CDR3 residues: CASRMNPGTNEKLFF. The CDR3 DNA follows: TGTGCCAGTAGGATGAACCCAGGAACTAATGAAAAACTGTTTTTT.

The chain carries TRBV7-9 and TRBJ1-6; TRBD1 aligns across 12 bases. Trimming removed 1 base from V and 9 bases from J; junction bases left unmatched: 13. CDR3 length: 19 residues. Germline loops: CDR1 SEHNR, CDR2 FQNEAQ (reference sequence). CDR3 DNA sequence: TGTGCCAGCAGCTTAGGCGATAGGGGACAGGGGGCGCGGAGTTCACCCCTCCACTTT. This gives the protein CASSLGDRGQGARSSPLHF. Looking up the rest from reference TRBV7-9 and TRBJ1-6 gives the full variable domain: DTGVSQNPRHKITKRGQNVTFRCDPISEHNRLYWYRQTLGQGPEFLTYFQNEAQLEKSRLLSDRFSAERPKGSFSTLEIQRTEQGDSAMYLCASSLGDRGQGARSSPLHFGNGTRLTVT.

This clone has a handful of counts. The V call is TRBV2, the J call TRBJ1-2, with D perhaps TRBD1 (6 bases). This CDR3 has 14 amino acids. The germline V gene encodes CDR1 SNHLY and CDR2 FYNNEI. Between the trimmed V and J ends, which lost 6 bases and 1 base, there was a span of 12 bases. This CDR3 reads CASRSGDRNYGYTF. The CDR3 DNA sequence: TGTGCCAGCAGGTCAGGGGATCGTAACTATGGCTACACCTTC. Together with reference TRBV2 and TRBJ1-2, the CDR3 gives the full variable domain: EPEVTQTPSHQVTQMGQEVILRCVPISNHLYFYWYRQILGQKVEFLVSFYNNEISEKSEIFDDQFSVERPDGSNFTLKIRSTKLEDSAMYFCASRSGDRNYGYTFGSGTRLTVV.

This rearrangement joins TRBV18 to TRBJ2-1; TRBD1 aligns across 8 bases. With V trimmed by 3 bases and J by 3 bases, 7 bases remained unmatched. Germline assignment: CDR1 KGHSH and CDR2 LQKENI. The CDR3 consists of 16 residues. In DNA, the CDR3 is TGTGCCAGCTCACCGAACCAGGGGGCCGGCTACAATGAGCAGTTCTTC. Amino acid sequence: CASSPNQGAGYNEQFF.

This clone was recorded a few times. The chain recombines TRBV13 with TRBJ2-3; 11 nucleotides line up with TRBD2. Germline lookup yields CDR1 PRHDT and CDR2 FYEKMQ (reference sequence). V shed 4 bases and J 3 bases; nucleotides not matched to a gene: 6. The CDR3 totals 16 residues. CDR3 sequence reads: CASSSTGTSGTDTQYF. CDR3 in DNA: TGTGCCAGCAGCTCCACCGGGACTAGCGGTACAGATACGCAGTATTTT.

The chain combines TRBV9 with TRBJ2-3; 11 nucleotides match TRBD2. This CDR3 spans 15 amino acids. Losses at the gene ends were 2 bases for V and 3 bases for J; bases not matched to a gene: 2. Per germline, CDR1 SGDLS and CDR2 YYNGEE. The CDR3 reads CASSVTSGATDTQYF. CDR3 DNA sequence: TGTGCCAGCAGCGTGACTAGCGGGGCAACAGATACGCAGTATTTT. Full variable domain (rest looked up from reference TRBV9 and TRBJ2-3): DSGVTQTPKHLITATGQRVTLRCSPRSGDLSVYWYQQSLDQGLQFLIQYYNGEERAKGNILERFSAQQFPDLHSELNLSSLELGDSALYFCASSVTSGATDTQYFGPGTRLTVL.

This clone was recorded only once. The chain has TRBV4-3 and TRBJ2-1, with unresolved D. The CDR3 consists of 15 residues. Trimming removed 1 base at V and 6 bases at J, with 13 bases between. Germline CDR1 is LGHNA and CDR2 is YSLEER. The CDR3 DNA follows: TGCGCCAGCAGCCAAGGGTCCCACACGATCAATGAGCAGTTCTTC. Protein: CASSQGSHTINEQFF.

The chain couples TRBV3-1 (or the pseudogene TRBV3-2) to TRBJ2-3; 8 bases match TRBD2. The CDR3 sequence is 17 residues long. The ends lost 2 bases at V and 0 bases at J; junction bases unmatched: 7. The germline gives CDR1 LGHDT, CDR2 YNNKEL (reference sequence). CDR3 sequence (DNA): TGTGCCAGCAGCCAATTTACGGCGGGGGGAAGCACAGATACGCAGTATTTT. Translating gives CASSQFTAGGSTDTQYF.

V gene TRBV13 combines with J gene TRBJ1-2; 7 bases are shared with TRBD1. The germline CDR1 and CDR2 sequences are PRHDT and FYEKMQ (reference sequence). V lost 5 bases to trimming and J lost 2 bases; unmatched junction nucleotides: 17. This CDR3 has 18 residues. The CDR3 DNA is TGTGCCAGCAGCCGAGGGAGGCAGGGGGTCCTTCGAAACTATGGCTACACCTTC. It encodes CASSRGRQGVLRNYGYTF.

The CDR3 loop is CSVELQGETQYF. The DNA of the CDR3 is TGCAGCGTTGAACTGCAGGGGGAGACCCAGTACTTC. The chain has TRBV29-1 and TRBJ2-5, with a weak D call TRBD1 (6 bases). With 2 bases removed from V and 5 bases from J, the gap between germline ends came to 9 bases. This CDR3 comprises 12 residues. Germline CDR1 reads SQVTM; CDR2 reads ANQGSEA. Supplemented by reference TRBV29-1 and TRBJ2-5, the full variable domain reads SAVISQKPSRDICQRGTSLTIQCQVDSQVTMMFWYRQQPGQSLTLIATANQGSEATYESGFVIDKFPISRPNLTFSTLTVSNMSPEDSSIYLCSVELQGETQYFGPGTRLLVL.

The J gene is TRBJ2-2, the V gene TRBV9, with TRBD2 as a possible D gene (5 bases). The CDR3 is 15 amino acids. Trimming took 2 bases from V and 4 from J, leaving 12 bases between them. Germline CDR1 is SGDLS and CDR2 is YYNGEE. In DNA, the CDR3 is TGTGCCAGCAGCGTGCGACTACTCCCCACCGGGGAGCTGTTTTTT. Residues: CASSVRLLPTGELFF.

The chain employs TRBV19 and TRBJ2-3, with 11 bases identical to TRBD2. The CDR3 has 17 residues. The V segment lost 0 bases and the J segment 5 bases; nucleotides outside the gene matches: 7. Germline assignment: CDR1 LNHDA and CDR2 SQIVND (reference sequence). This CDR3 is CASSIDWASGGLDTQYF. The CDR3 DNA follows: TGTGCCAGTAGTATAGATTGGGCTAGCGGGGGGTTAGATACGCAGTATTTT.